The 19 T cell receptor beta chains below come from one sample, sequenced in a study of blood T cell repertoires in COVID-19. Method: immunoSEQ multiplex PCR; TCRdb's copy keeps in-frame clones and lacks some. The data contain roughly 68,000 clones, about 85% of them singletons. The specimen was peripheral blood. The source of these receptors is a woman aged 50 to 65 with COVID-19, enrolled during active disease.

The rearrangement links TRBV29-1 to TRBJ1-4; D is ambiguous. Trimming cost V 5 bases and J 10 bases, with 11 bases left between them. The germline V gene encodes CDR1 SQVTM and CDR2 ANQGSEA. CDR3 size: 11 residues. In nucleotides, the CDR3 is TGCAGCGTTAATTTGGCAGGAAAACTGTTTTTT. Translation gives CSVNLAGKLFF.

The table lists this clone with a few counts. V is TRBV24-1 and J is TRBJ1-2, with 10 nucleotides matching TRBD1. The germline CDR1 and CDR2 sequences are KGHDR and SFDVKD. The CDR3 sequence is 16 residues long. V dropped 4 bases and J dropped 1; count of bases not matched to a gene: 5. As DNA, the CDR3 is TGTGCCACCAGTGACCCAGGACAGGGGGATAACTATGGCTACACCTTC. This sequence encodes CATSDPGQGDNYGYTF.

The chain employs TRBV4-1 and TRBJ1-1; a possible D gene is TRBD1 (6 bases). Germline V gene lookup returns CDR1 MGHRA and CDR2 YSYEKL. Trimming pared 4 bases from V and 3 bases from J, leaving 18 bases between. This CDR3 region has 16 residues. In nucleotides, the CDR3 is TGCGCCAGCAGCCTACCTCAGGGGACGGTTTACACTGAAGCTTTCTTT. It encodes CASSLPQGTVYTEAFF.

There are a few counts of this clone. This chain uses TRBV4-1 with TRBJ1-5, with D possibly matching TRBD1 (6 bases). Deletions cut 1 base from V and 1 base from J, with 14 bases between. Germline CDR1 and CDR2: MGHRA and YSYEKL. CDR3 length: 17 amino acids. The CDR3 sequence: CASSQGGQGRSNQPQHF. The CDR3 nucleotides read TGCGCCAGCAGCCAAGGGGGGCAGGGAAGGAGCAATCAGCCCCAGCATTTT.

This clone was detected once. The genes are TRBV27 and TRBJ2-7, with 12 bases lining up with TRBD2. The germline CDR1 and CDR2 sequences are MNHEY and SMNVEV (reference sequence). The J segment lost 5 bases and the V segment lost 11 bases, leaving 13 bases of the junction unmatched. This CDR3 contains 15 residues. The CDR3 nucleotides read TGTGCCGTCCGTAGGTCTAGCGGGAGGGCCAACGAGCAGTACTTC. Translation gives CAVRRSSGRANEQYF.

V usage is TRBV10-3 and J usage is TRBJ1-3; no clear D. The CDR3 has 14 amino acids. The germline gives CDR1 ENHRY, CDR2 SYGVKD. Trimming removed 7 bases at V and 0 bases at J, with 10 bases between. Here the CDR3 reads CAIMEKDSGNTIYF. As DNA, the CDR3 is TGTGCCATCATGGAGAAGGACTCTGGAAACACCATATATTTT.

The gene calls are TRBV5-4 and TRBJ2-1, with D perhaps matching TRBD2 (5 bases). The germline V and J ends were trimmed by 4 bases and 8 bases, with 10 bases remaining between them. CDR3 length: 12 amino acids. The V gene's germline CDR1 is SGHNT and CDR2 YYREEE (reference sequence). This chain's CDR3 is CASSEGSYEQFF. The CDR3 DNA reads as TGTGCCAGCAGCGAGGGATCCTATGAGCAGTTCTTC.

V and J are TRBV9 and TRBJ2-6, with TRBD1 as a possible D gene (5 bases). The CDR3 sequence is 15 residues long. V gave up 4 bases and J gave up 2 bases, with 10 bases separating them. CDR1 and CDR2 from the germline V gene are SGDLS and YYNGEE. In nucleotides, the CDR3 is TGTGCCAGCAGCAACCAGGGTACTGGGGCCAACGTCCTGACTTTC. Its translation: CASSNQGTGANVLTF.

V gene TRBV5-8 combines with J gene TRBJ1-2; D is possibly TRBD1 (6 bases). Germline assignment: CDR1 SGHTS and CDR2 YDEGEE. The CDR3 extends over 13 amino acids. The V end lost 3 bases, the J end lost 2 bases, and 8 bases lay between the germline ends. CDR3 in amino acids: CASSWTANYGYTF. The CDR3 DNA is TGTGCCAGCAGCTGGACAGCGAACTATGGCTACACCTTC.

The chain carries TRBV5-4 and TRBJ1-1; D is perhaps TRBD1 (6 bases). Trimming pared 3 bases from V and 2 bases from J, leaving 11 bases between. The CDR3 runs 14 residues. CDR1 is SGHNT and CDR2 is YYREEE in the germline V gene (reference sequence). DNA for the CDR3: TGTGCCAGCAGCTCCTACAGGGAAAACACTGAAGCTTTCTTT. Its translation: CASSSYRENTEAFF.

This clone was recorded only once. The CDR3 loop is CASSRGQQFSYEQYF. The CDR3 DNA follows: TGTGCCAGCAGCCGGGGACAGCAATTTTCCTACGAGCAGTACTTC. This chain connects TRBV5-4 to TRBJ2-7; 7 nucleotides match TRBD1. The CDR3 is 15 amino acids. Germline assignment: CDR1 SGHNT and CDR2 YYREEE (reference sequence). The trim removed 4 bases at V and 1 base at J, leaving 8 bases unmatched.

The rearrangement joins TRBV19 to TRBJ1-5, with 7 positions matching TRBD1. This CDR3 comprises 16 residues. The V gene's germline CDR1 is LNHDA and CDR2 SQIVND (reference sequence). V shed 1 base and J 1 base; nucleotides not matched to a gene: 4. The CDR3 is CASSIGGQISNQPQHF. Here the CDR3 DNA reads TGTGCCAGTAGTATAGGGGGACAGATAAGCAATCAGCCCCAGCATTTT.

J is TRBJ2-1 and V is TRBV6-2 or TRBV6-3; D is perhaps TRBD2 (7 bases). V shed 2 bases and J shed 4 bases, with 18 bases lying between them. The CDR3 contains 17 residues. Germline assignment: CDR1 MNHEY and CDR2 SVGEGT. This CDR3 is CASSYGLWGGRYNEQFF. The CDR3 nucleotides read TGTGCCAGCAGTTACGGTTTATGGGGGGGGCGGTACAATGAGCAGTTCTTC.

This sequence joins TRBV28 and TRBJ1-6; tentatively, D is TRBD1 (6 bases). CDR1 MDHEN and CDR2 SYDVKM come from the germline V gene. Trimming took 8 bases from V and 0 from J, leaving 14 bases between them. This CDR3 comprises 16 residues. This chain's CDR3 is CASDRLRTSYNSPLHF. CDR3 nucleotide sequence: TGTGCCAGCGACAGGCTGAGGACCTCCTATAATTCACCCCTCCACTTT. The whole variable domain, filled in from reference TRBV28 and TRBJ1-6, reads DVKVTQSSRYLVKRTGEKVFLECVQDMDHENMFWYRQDPGLGLRLIYFSYDVKMKEKGDIPEGYSVSREKKERFSLILESASTNQTSMYLCASDRLRTSYNSPLHFGNGTRLTVT.

V and J are TRBV7-9 and TRBJ2-4, with D possibly matching TRBD1 (6 bases). V gave up 1 base and J gave up 3 bases, with 7 bases separating them. This CDR3 is built from 14 residues. In germline, CDR1 is SEHNR, CDR2 FQNEAQ (reference sequence). CDR3 amino acids: CASSLGGGKNIQYF. Here the CDR3 DNA reads TGTGCCAGCAGCTTAGGAGGGGGCAAAAACATTCAGTACTTC.

The chain links TRBV7-3 to TRBJ2-1, with 9 bases aligning to TRBD2. J lost 8 bases, V lost 5 bases, and 10 bases had no gene match. This CDR3 has 15 amino acids. Germline CDR1 and CDR2: SGHTA and FQGTGA. The CDR3 nucleotides are TGTGCCAGCAGCCGAGCGGGAGGATTAACGGATGAGCAGTTCTTC. Encoded protein: CASSRAGGLTDEQFF.

The chain employs TRBV5-4 and TRBJ2-5; perhaps TRBD2 as D (5 bases). The CDR3 is 14 residues long. Trimming pared 2 bases from V and 5 bases from J, leaving 13 bases between. Germline V gene lookup returns CDR1 SGHNT and CDR2 YYREEE (reference sequence). The CDR3 sequence is CASSFRGVGETQYF. The CDR3 nucleotides read TGTGCCAGCAGCTTTCGGGGAGTCGGTGAGACCCAGTACTTC.

The gene calls are TRBV6-6 and TRBJ2-7, with 14 bases lining up with TRBD2. The length of the CDR3 is 14 residues. The V gene's germline CDR1 is MNHNY and CDR2 SVGAGI (reference sequence). V shed 8 bases and J 3 bases; nucleotides not matched to a gene: 3. The CDR3 DNA reads TGTGCCAGCGCGGGGACTAGCGGGAGCTACGAGCAGTACTTC. Translated: CASAGTSGSYEQYF.

This clone showed up just once. The rearrangement joins TRBV9 to TRBJ1-2; D not resolved. Germline V gives CDR1 SGDLS, CDR2 YYNGEE. The length of the CDR3 is 14 residues. Trimming took off 0 bases at V and 3 bases at J, with 9 bases between the two ends. The CDR3 loop is CASSVDQAYYGYTF. The CDR3 DNA reads as TGTGCCAGCAGCGTAGATCAAGCTTACTATGGCTACACCTTC. Full variable domain (missing parts from reference TRBV9 and TRBJ1-2): DSGVTQTPKHLITATGQRVTLRCSPRSGDLSVYWYQQSLDQGLQFLIQYYNGEERAKGNILERFSAQQFPDLHSELNLSSLELGDSALYFCASSVDQAYYGYTFGSGTRLTVV.